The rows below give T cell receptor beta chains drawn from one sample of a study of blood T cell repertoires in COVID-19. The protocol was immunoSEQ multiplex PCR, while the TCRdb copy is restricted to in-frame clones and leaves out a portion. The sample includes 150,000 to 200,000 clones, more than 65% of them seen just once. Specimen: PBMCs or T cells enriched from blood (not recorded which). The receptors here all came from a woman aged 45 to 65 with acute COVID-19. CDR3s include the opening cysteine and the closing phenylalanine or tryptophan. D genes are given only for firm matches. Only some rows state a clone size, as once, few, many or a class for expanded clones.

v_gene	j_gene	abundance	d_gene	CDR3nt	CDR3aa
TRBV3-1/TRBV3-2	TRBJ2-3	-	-	TGTGCCAGCAGCGGGGGGTGGGATACGCAGTATTTT	CASSGGWDTQYF
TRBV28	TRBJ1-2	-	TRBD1	TGTGCCAGCAGAGAGGGGGCGAGGCACTATGGCTACACCTTC	CASREGARHYGYTF
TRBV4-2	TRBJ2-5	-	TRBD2	TGTGCCAGCAGCCAAGCTGGAGGGCGGGGGGGCCGTGAGACCCAGTACTTC	CASSQAGGRGGRETQYF
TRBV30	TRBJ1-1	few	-	TGTGCCTGGAGTGTAGCTGGGAACACTGAAGCTTTCTTT	CAWSVAGNTEAFF
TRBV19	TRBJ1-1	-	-	TGTGCCAGTAGTATTGCGGGGCTGAAAGCTTTCTTT	CASSIAGLKAFF
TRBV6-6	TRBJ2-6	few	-	TGTGCCAGCAGTTACGGCCTCGACAGGGCCAACGTCCTGACTTTC	CASSYGLDRANVLTF
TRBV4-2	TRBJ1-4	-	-	TGTGCCAGCAGCCAAGGGGGGGAACCTTTTGGAATCCTGTTTTTT	CASSQGGEPFGILFF
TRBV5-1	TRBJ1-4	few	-	TGCGCCAGCAGCCCCGACCGAAACGGGGAAAAACTGTTTTTT	CASSPDRNGEKLFF
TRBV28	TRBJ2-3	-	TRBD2	TGTGCCAGCAGTTTCTCTAGCGGGGGTTATACGCAGTATTTT	CASSFSSGGYTQYF
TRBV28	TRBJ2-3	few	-	TGTGCCAGCAGTCCCCCCCAGGGCCCCAGCACAGATACGCAGTATTTT	CASSPPQGPSTDTQYF
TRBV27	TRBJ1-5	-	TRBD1	TGTGCCAGCAGTCCTACAGGGGGTTATAGCAATCAGCCCCAGCATTTT	CASSPTGGYSNQPQHF
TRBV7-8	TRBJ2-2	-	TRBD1	TGTGCCAGCAGCCCCCGAGGGGGCGCGAACACCGGGGAGCTGTTTTTT	CASSPRGGANTGELFF
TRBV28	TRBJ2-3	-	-	TGTGCCAGCAGTTTACCCCAAAGGGGGACAGATACGCAGTATTTT	CASSLPQRGTDTQYF
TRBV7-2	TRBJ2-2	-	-	TGTGCCAGCAGCCCGAGAAGGGGGGGTGACGGGGAGCTGTTTTTT	CASSPRRGGDGELFF
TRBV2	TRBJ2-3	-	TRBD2	TGTGCCAGCAGTAGAGGGGAGGAGATAGCGGGGGGGAGCACAGATACGCAGTATTTT	CASSRGEEIAGGSTDTQYF
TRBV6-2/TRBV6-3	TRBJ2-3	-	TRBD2	TGTGCCAGCAGTGACCGGGGGGGAGATACGCAGTATTTT	CASSDRGGDTQYF
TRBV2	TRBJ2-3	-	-	TGTGCCAGCAGGAGACAGCATTCTGGCACAGATACGCAGTATTTT	CASRRQHSGTDTQYF
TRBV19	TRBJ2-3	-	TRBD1	TGTGCCAGTACGGACAGGGGGCGCGGCACAGATACGCAGTATTTT	CASTDRGRGTDTQYF
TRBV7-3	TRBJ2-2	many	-	TGTGCCAGCAGCCTAGGGGGTGCGAACACCGGGGAGCTGTTTTTT	CASSLGGANTGELFF
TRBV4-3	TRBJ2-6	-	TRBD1	TGCGCCAGCAGCCAAGATGGGACAGCACACTCTGGGGCCAACGTCCTGACTTTC	CASSQDGTAHSGANVLTF
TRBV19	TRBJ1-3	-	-	TGTGCCAGTAGTATTAGCCGCTCTGGAAACACCATATATTTT	CASSISRSGNTIYF
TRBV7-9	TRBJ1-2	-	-	TGTGCCAGCAGCCCCCACAGGGATGGGGACTATGGCTACACCTTC	CASSPHRDGDYGYTF
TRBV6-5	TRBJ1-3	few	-	TGTGCCAGCAGTACACAGGGTTCTGGAAACACCATATATTTT	CASSTQGSGNTIYF
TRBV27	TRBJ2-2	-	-	TGTGCCAGCAGTTTACGCTTTTTGCAGGGGAACACCGGGGAGCTGTTTTTT	CASSLRFLQGNTGELFF
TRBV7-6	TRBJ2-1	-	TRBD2	TGTGCCAGCAGCCCGCGGACTAGCGGGGGTAATGAGCAGTTCTTC	CASSPRTSGGNEQFF
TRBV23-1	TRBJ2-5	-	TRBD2	TGCGCCAGGTTTTATAGCGGGTCGACGAAGACCCAGTACTTC	CARFYSGSTKTQYF
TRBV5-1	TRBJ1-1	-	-	TGCGCCAGCAGCCAAGGACGGGGGAACACTGAAGCTTTCTTT	CASSQGRGNTEAFF
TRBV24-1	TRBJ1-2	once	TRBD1	TGTGCCACCAGTGGGATTGTGGGGGGACAGGGGACCTATGGCTACACCTTC	CATSGIVGGQGTYGYTF
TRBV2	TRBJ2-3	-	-	TGTGCCAGCAGTCTCCGGGTTACCTCCGGTGGCACAGATACGCAGTATTTT	CASSLRVTSGGTDTQYF
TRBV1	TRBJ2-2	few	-	TGCACCAGCAGCCACATCACACCGATAGCGGGGGGCAACGGGGAGCTGTTTTTT	CTSSHITPIAGGNGELFF
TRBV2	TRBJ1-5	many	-	TGTGCCAGCTGGATCGAGGATCAGCCCCAGCATTTT	CASWIEDQPQHF